These 9 T cell receptor beta chains originate from one sample sequenced in a study of cytomegalovirus exposure and HLA in healthy donors. PCR involved 60 Vbeta and 13 Jbeta primers. Assay used: immunoSEQ multiplex PCR; TCRdb lists only in-frame clones, some missing. Among about 110,000 clones, more than 65% were seen once, and the ten largest hold about 0.8%. Sequencing was carried out using PBMCs. The receptors come from a boy between 10 and 17 years old in good health and CMV-seronegative.

The CDR3 nucleotides read TGTGCCAGCAGTTCAGGGGTTGAGCAGTTCTTC. This sequence encodes CASSSGVEQFF. This rearrangement joins TRBV28 to TRBJ2-1, with D possibly being TRBD1 (6 bases). V lost 4 bases, J lost 9 bases, and 7 bases lay in between. Per the germline V gene, CDR1 is MDHEN and CDR2 is SYDVKM. The length of the CDR3 is 11 residues.

J is TRBJ2-3 and V is TRBV6-6, with D tentatively TRBD2 (6 bases). The CDR3 sequence is 14 residues long. Trimming pared 2 bases from V and 3 bases from J, leaving 9 bases between. The V gene's germline CDR1 is MNHNY and CDR2 SVGAGI (reference sequence). The CDR3 protein is CASSYILATDTQYF. The CDR3, as DNA: TGTGCCAGCAGTTACATTCTAGCGACAGATACGCAGTATTTT.

The gene calls are TRBV13 and TRBJ1-2; perhaps TRBD1 as D (5 bases). Trimming removed 3 bases from V and 4 bases from J, with 18 bases in between. Germline CDR1 PRHDT, CDR2 FYEKMQ (reference sequence). The CDR3 runs to 16 residues. The CDR3: CASSFRGREAGYGYTF. The CDR3 DNA sequence: TGTGCCAGCAGCTTTAGGGGCCGGGAGGCCGGCTATGGCTACACCTTC.

This clone was counted a few times. V is TRBV5-1 and J is TRBJ2-5, with unresolved D. CDR1 SGHRS and CDR2 YFSETQ come from the germline V gene. CDR3 size: 13 residues. Trimming shortened V by 1 base and J by 4 bases, and 8 bases separated the two germline ends. The CDR3 here is CASSLLYGETQYF. The CDR3 coding sequence is TGCGCCAGCAGCTTGTTATACGGAGAGACCCAGTACTTC.

CDR3 residues: CASSLGQGGGYGYTF. The CDR3 DNA reads TGTGCCAGTAGTCTTGGACAGGGCGGAGGCTATGGCTACACCTTC. The chain recombines TRBV19 with TRBJ1-2; TRBD1 matches 8 bases. The CDR3 spans 15 residues. V shed 5 bases, J shed 4 bases, and the junction held 9 bases outside the gene matches. Germline V lookup: CDR1 LNHDA, CDR2 SQIVND (reference sequence).

The chain employs TRBV5-1 and TRBJ1-4, with D maybe TRBD1 (6 bases). This CDR3 contains 16 residues. CDR1 and CDR2 from the germline V gene are SGHRS and YFSETQ. Trimming took off 5 bases at V and 0 bases at J, with 14 bases between the two ends. The CDR3 sequence is CASSLTGRATNEKLFF. The CDR3 region has the DNA TGCGCCAGCAGTCTTACAGGGAGAGCAACTAATGAAAAACTGTTTTTT.

This chain uses TRBV10-3 with TRBJ2-2, with D possibly TRBD2 on 6 matching bases. V lost 10 bases to trimming and J lost 6 bases, with 12 bases between them. Germline CDR1 reads ENHRY; CDR2 reads SYGVKD. The CDR3 loop spans 12 amino acids. The CDR3 region has the DNA TGTGCCACCGGGCCGGGGGCCGGGGAGCTGTTTTTT. This gives the protein CATGPGAGELFF.

This chain joins TRBV5-6 and TRBJ2-7; 10 bases are a match to TRBD2. J lost 3 bases, V lost 4 bases, and 7 bases had no gene match. Germline V gene data show CDR1 as SGHDT and CDR2 as YYEEEE. This CDR3 has 15 residues. The CDR3 here is CASSILAGAIYEQYF. The CDR3 DNA reads TGTGCCAGCAGCATCCTAGCGGGGGCAATCTACGAGCAGTACTTC.

CDR3 region: CASSLGTGSYNEQFF. CDR3 in DNA: TGTGCCAGCAGCTTAGGGACAGGGTCCTACAATGAGCAGTTCTTC. The chain has TRBV11-3 and TRBJ2-1, with TRBD1 identical over 8 bases. V lost 1 base and J lost 1; bases outside the gene matches: 0. The CDR3 is made up of 15 amino acids. Looked up from germline, CDR1 is SGHNT and CDR2 is YENEEA.